Presented here are 15 T cell receptor beta chains from one specimen sequenced in a study of T cell clones after liver transplantation. Produced via immunoSEQ multiplex PCR; TCRdb's table is partial and in-frame only. The sample records approximately 6,000 clones, 81% being singletons. The sequencing here drew on CD8+ T cells from blood, taken before liver transplant. The receptors derive from a human donor who received a liver transplant.

The chain uses TRBV4-1 and TRBJ2-1; unclear D gene. Trimming shortened V by 0 bases and J by 5 bases, and 5 bases separated the two germline ends. The CDR3 sequence is 13 residues long. Looked up from germline, CDR1 is MGHRA and CDR2 is YSYEKL. Written as DNA, the CDR3 is TGCGCCAGCAGCCAAGATCGGGACAATGAGCAGTTCTTC. It codes for CASSQDRDNEQFF.

V usage is TRBV28 and J usage is TRBJ2-1; 11 positions agree with TRBD2. This CDR3 is 16 amino acids long. The junction had 4 bases not matched to a gene; V was cut back by 3 bases and J by 3 bases. Germline CDR1 reads MDHEN; CDR2 reads SYDVKM. The CDR3 loop is CASSFSGGAVYNEQFF. DNA for the CDR3: TGTGCCAGCAGTTTTAGCGGGGGGGCAGTCTACAATGAGCAGTTCTTC.

The rearrangement uses TRBV6-6 and TRBJ2-3; D gene ambiguous. V was clipped by 2 bases and J by 1 base, with 4 bases between them. Looked up from germline, CDR1 is MNHNY and CDR2 is SVGAGI (reference sequence). The CDR3 runs to 13 residues. The CDR3 DNA follows: TGTGCCAGCAGTTACGCAGGCACAGATACGCAGTATTTT. Protein sequence: CASSYAGTDTQYF.

The rearrangement joins TRBV27 to TRBJ1-2; D not resolved. V was pared by 2 bases and J by 2 bases, with 12 bases between. The germline CDR1 and CDR2 sequences are MNHEY and SMNVEV (reference sequence). This CDR3 has 15 amino acids. Here the CDR3 reads CASSLGYGPNYGYTF. CDR3 DNA sequence: TGTGCCAGCAGTTTAGGGTACGGTCCCAACTATGGCTACACCTTC.

The J gene is TRBJ2-6, the V gene TRBV4-3, with D maybe TRBD1 (5 bases). The CDR3 is made up of 15 amino acids. With 1 base removed from V and 1 base from J, the gap between germline ends came to 5 bases. In germline, CDR1 is LGHNA, CDR2 YSLEER. The DNA for the CDR3 is TGCGCCAGCAGCCAAGGACAGTCTGGGGCCAACGTCCTGACTTTC. Its translation is CASSQGQSGANVLTF.

The V call is TRBV4-3, the J call TRBJ1-5; 8 positions match TRBD1. The CDR3 length is 22 residues. After removal of 2 bases from V and 6 bases from J, the junction contained 27 bases not matched to a gene. CDR1 is LGHNA and CDR2 is YSLEER in the germline V gene. CDR3 coding DNA: TGCGCCAGCAGCCAATTTTTCGACCTGTCGGAACAAAGGACAGGGAGAGGTCAGCCCCAGCATTTT. This translates into CASSQFFDLSEQRTGRGQPQHF.

This clone occurred a few times. This chain joins TRBV4-2 and TRBJ1-5; the match to TRBD1 covers 7 bases. The CDR3 is made up of 16 amino acids. Trimming at V came to 2 bases and at J to 1 base, leaving 5 bases not matched to a gene. Germline CDR1 LGHNA, CDR2 YNFKEQ. CDR3: CASSQSSRGSNQPQHF. The CDR3 coding sequence is TGTGCCAGCAGCCAATCCTCCAGGGGGAGCAATCAGCCCCAGCATTTT.

This sequence joins TRBV9 and TRBJ2-7; TRBD1 or TRBD2 may be the D gene (7 bases each). Germline CDR1 SGDLS, CDR2 YYNGEE. Trimming pared 4 bases from V and 5 bases from J, leaving 19 bases between. There are 15 residues in the CDR3. In DNA, the CDR3 is TGTGCCAGCAGCACCAGGGGGGGAGCCGCTAACGAGCAGTACTTC. Its protein is CASSTRGGAANEQYF. Full variable domain (missing parts from reference TRBV9 and TRBJ2-7): DSGVTQTPKHLITATGQRVTLRCSPRSGDLSVYWYQQSLDQGLQFLIQYYNGEERAKGNILERFSAQQFPDLHSELNLSSLELGDSALYFCASSTRGGAANEQYFGPGTRLTVT.

About this clone itself: The same CDR3 can be traced to other DNA sequences in this sample. The chain is built from TRBV6-5 and TRBJ2-1, with TRBD2 matching over 7 bases. CDR1 and CDR2 from the germline V gene are MNHEY and SVGAGI. The V segment lost 6 bases and the J segment 7 bases; nucleotides outside the gene matches: 3. The CDR3 is 12 amino acids. For the CDR3, the DNA is TGTGCCAGCAGCCTGGGGGGGAATGAGCAGTTCTTC. Its translation is CASSLGGNEQFF.

The rearrangement uses TRBV5-4 and TRBJ2-7; 9 bases align to TRBD2. The germline CDR1 and CDR2 sequences are SGHNT and YYREEE (reference sequence). The CDR3 is 16 amino acids. The V and J ends lost 0 bases and 5 bases, in that order; junction bases with no gene match: 9. The CDR3 DNA follows: TGTGCCAGCAGCTTGGGGGCTAGCGGGGTATTGGACGAGCAGTACTTC. Amino acid sequence: CASSLGASGVLDEQYF.

The rearrangement links TRBV2 to TRBJ2-1, with a tentative D call TRBD2 (6 bases). The CDR3 is 15 amino acids. V was cut by 5 bases and J by 5 bases, with 16 bases left in between. CDR1 is SNHLY, CDR2 FYNNEI, per germline. The CDR3: CASSLGLPTDNEQFF. The CDR3 DNA reads as TGTGCCAGCAGTCTGGGACTGCCTACCGACAATGAGCAGTTCTTC. Supplemented by reference TRBV2 and TRBJ2-1, the full variable domain reads EPEVTQTPSHQVTQMGQEVILRCVPISNHLYFYWYRQILGQKVEFLVSFYNNEISEKSEIFDDQFSVERPDGSNFTLKIRSTKLEDSAMYFCASSLGLPTDNEQFFGPGTRLTVL.

V usage is TRBV6-4 and J usage is TRBJ1-5; D is unclear. The CDR3 loop spans 15 amino acids. V was pared by 6 bases and J by 2 bases, with 14 bases between. Per germline, CDR1 MRHNA and CDR2 SNTAGT. CDR3 DNA: TGTGCCAGCAGCCCGGAACCTGGGGGCAATCAGCCCCAGCATTTT. This codes for CASSPEPGGNQPQHF.

The V gene is TRBV5-5, the J gene TRBJ1-5; D unclear. The V and J ends lost 4 bases and 6 bases respectively, with 11 bases between them. This CDR3 comprises 13 residues. In germline, CDR1 is SGHKS, CDR2 YYEKEE (reference sequence). The CDR3 region has the DNA TGTGCCAGCAGCCCCACAGTAGGTCAGCCCCAGCATTTT. Residues: CASSPTVGQPQHF.

The V and J genes are TRBV5-6 and TRBJ1-1, with 8 bases aligning to TRBD1. CDR3 length: 15 residues. Germline V lookup: CDR1 SGHDT, CDR2 YYEEEE. The junction had 7 bases not matched to a gene; V was cut back by 4 bases and J by 2 bases. The CDR3 spells CASSLRQGFNTEAFF. The CDR3 nucleotides are TGTGCCAGCAGCCTACGACAGGGGTTCAACACTGAAGCTTTCTTT.

The rearrangement links TRBV11-3 to TRBJ2-2, with D possibly called TRBD1 or TRBD2 (5 bases each). Germline V gene lookup returns CDR1 SGHNT and CDR2 YENEEA. The CDR3 sequence is 15 residues long. The V end lost 4 bases, the J end lost 0 bases, and 9 bases lay between the germline ends. The CDR3 DNA reads TGTGCCAGCAGCTCTGGGGGAACGAACACCGGGGAGCTGTTTTTT. It is translated as CASSSGGTNTGELFF.